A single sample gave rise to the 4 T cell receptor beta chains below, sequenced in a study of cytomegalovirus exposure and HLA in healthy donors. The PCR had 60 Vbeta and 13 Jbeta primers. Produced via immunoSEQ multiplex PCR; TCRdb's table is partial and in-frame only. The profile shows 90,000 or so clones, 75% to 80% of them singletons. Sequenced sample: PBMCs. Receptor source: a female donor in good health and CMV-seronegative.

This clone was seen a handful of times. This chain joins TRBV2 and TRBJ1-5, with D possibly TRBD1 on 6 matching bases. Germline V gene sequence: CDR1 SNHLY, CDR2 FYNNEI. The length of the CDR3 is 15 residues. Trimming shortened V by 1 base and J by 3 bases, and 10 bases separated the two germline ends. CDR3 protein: CASSEVTGINQPQHF. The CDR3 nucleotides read TGTGCCAGCAGTGAAGTGACAGGAATCAATCAGCCCCAGCATTTT.

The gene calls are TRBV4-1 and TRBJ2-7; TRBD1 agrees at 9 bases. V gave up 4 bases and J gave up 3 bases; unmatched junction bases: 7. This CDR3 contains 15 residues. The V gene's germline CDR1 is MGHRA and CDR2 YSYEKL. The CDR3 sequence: CASSPMTGGLYEQYF. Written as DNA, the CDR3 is TGCGCCAGCAGCCCTATGACAGGGGGTCTCTACGAGCAGTACTTC.

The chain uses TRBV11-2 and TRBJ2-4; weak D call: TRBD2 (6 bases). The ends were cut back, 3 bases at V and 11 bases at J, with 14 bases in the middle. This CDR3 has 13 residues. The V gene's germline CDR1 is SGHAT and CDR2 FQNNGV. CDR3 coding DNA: TGTGCCAGCAGCTTGGGGGGTGGTGACGTTCAGTACTTC. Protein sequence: CASSLGGGDVQYF.

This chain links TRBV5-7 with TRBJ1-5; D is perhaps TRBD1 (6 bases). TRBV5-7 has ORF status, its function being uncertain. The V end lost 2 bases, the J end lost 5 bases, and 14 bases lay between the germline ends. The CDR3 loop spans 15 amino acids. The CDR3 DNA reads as TGTGCCAGCAGCTTCCTTGGACAGCCCCATCAGCCCCAGCATTTT. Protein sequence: CASSFLGQPHQPQHF.